Presented here are 8 T cell receptor beta chains from one specimen sequenced in a study of response to subunit inactivated influenza vaccine. TCRdb ran MiXCR on the RT-PCR reads and lists one entry per CDR3 protein. The sample yields more than 200,000 distinct CDR3 sequences, over 9% seen once. The source material was non-naive T cells sorted from PBMCs, sampled 14 to 15 days before vaccination. The receptors come from a man aged 50-60 years who received an inactivated influenza vaccine.

V and J are TRBV18 and TRBJ2-2; D not resolved. CDR3 length: 15 residues. Between the trimmed V and J ends, which lost 1 base and 2 bases, there was a span of 8 bases. The germline V gene has CDR1 KGHSH and CDR2 LQKENI. DNA of the CDR3: TGTGCCAGCTCACCACGGCAGACTAACACCGGGGAGCTGTTTTTT. This translates into CASSPRQTNTGELFF.

The chain uses TRBV6-2 or TRBV6-3 and TRBJ1-1, with a possible D match to TRBD1 (6 bases). CDR1 MNHEY and CDR2 SVGEGT come from the germline V gene. Trimming removed 2 bases at V and 1 base at J, with 14 bases between. This CDR3 spans 16 amino acids. The DNA of the CDR3 is TGTGCCAGCAGTTACCGAAGGGACACAGCGAACACTGAAGCTTTCTTT. This encodes CASSYRRDTANTEAFF.

This clonotype was detected only a few times. In DNA form, the CDR3 reads TGTGCCAGCAGAAACTCAGGGGAGGCCCCTAAAAACTATGGCTACACCTTC. Amino acid sequence: CASRNSGEAPKNYGYTF. The J gene is TRBJ1-2, the V gene TRBV6-2 or TRBV6-3; D possibly corresponds to TRBD1 (6 bases). V was shortened by 6 bases and J by 2 bases, with 22 bases between the two germline ends. The CDR3 runs 17 residues. Germline-derived CDR1 and CDR2 are MNHEY and SVGEGT.

This clonotype has only a few counts. The rearrangement links TRBV7-8 to TRBJ1-6; D is unclear. Germline CDR1 SGHVS, CDR2 FQNEAQ. V was cut by 5 bases and J by 7 bases, with 9 bases left in between. This CDR3 comprises 13 residues. CDR3: CASSENQNSPLHF. For the CDR3, the DNA is TGTGCCAGCAGCGAGAACCAAAATTCACCCCTCCACTTT.

This clonotype turned up a few times. The chain is built from TRBV2 and TRBJ2-7; TRBD1 matches 7 bases. CDR1 SNHLY and CDR2 FYNNEI come from the germline V gene. This CDR3 comprises 15 residues. With 7 bases clipped from V and 0 bases from J, the junction kept 9 bases outside the gene matches. The CDR3 loop is CASTRAGTASYEQYF. In DNA, the CDR3 is TGTGCCAGCACCCGAGCCGGGACAGCCTCCTACGAGCAGTACTTC.

This clonotype was detected ten times or more. The gene calls are TRBV25-1 and TRBJ2-1; 9 nucleotides match TRBD1. This CDR3 spans 16 amino acids. J gave up 7 bases and V 2 bases, and 9 bases lay outside the gene matches. The germline V gene has CDR1 MGHDK and CDR2 SYGVNS. The CDR3 sequence is CASSEIGRTGANEQFF. The CDR3 nucleotides read TGTGCCAGCAGTGAAATCGGAAGGACAGGGGCAAATGAGCAGTTCTTC.

The genes are TRBV12-3 or TRBV12-4 and TRBJ1-3; unclear D gene. The CDR3 is made up of 13 amino acids. The germline V and J ends were trimmed by 4 bases and 4 bases, with 8 bases remaining between them. This CDR3 is CASSSGRGNTIYF. CDR3 coding DNA: TGTGCCAGCAGTTCGGGGAGGGGAAACACCATATATTTT.

This clonotype was counted at least ten times. The V call is TRBV4-1, the J call TRBJ2-7, with a tentative D call TRBD1 (5 bases). Germline V gene data show CDR1 as MGHRA and CDR2 as YSYEKL. Trimming removed 4 bases from V and 2 bases from J, with 18 bases in between. This CDR3 contains 16 residues. CDR3 coding DNA: TGCGCCAGCAGCCCCGTTGGCAGGGTCAAAACCTACGAGCAGTACTTC. Translating it yields CASSPVGRVKTYEQYF.